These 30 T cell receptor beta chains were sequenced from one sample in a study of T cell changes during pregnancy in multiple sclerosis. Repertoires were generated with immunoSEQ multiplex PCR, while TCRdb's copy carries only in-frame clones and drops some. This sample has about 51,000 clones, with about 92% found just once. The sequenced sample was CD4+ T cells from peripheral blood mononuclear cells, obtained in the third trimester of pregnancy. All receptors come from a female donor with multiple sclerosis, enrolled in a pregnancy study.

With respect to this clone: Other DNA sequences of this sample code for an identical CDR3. DNA for the CDR3: TGTGCCAGCAGCCTTGACAGGAACACTGAAGCTTTCTTT. This sequence encodes CASSLDRNTEAFF. The rearrangement uses TRBV7-8 and TRBJ1-1; possible D gene TRBD1, 5 bases. Germline assignment: CDR1 SGHVS and CDR2 FQNEAQ. The length of the CDR3 is 13 residues. Trimming took off 5 bases at V and 1 base at J, with 8 bases between the two ends.

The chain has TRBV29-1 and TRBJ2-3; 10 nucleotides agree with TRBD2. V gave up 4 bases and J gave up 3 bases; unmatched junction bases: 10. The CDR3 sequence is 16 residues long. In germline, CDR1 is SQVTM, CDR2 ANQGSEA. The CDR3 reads CSVGSGGLANTDTQYF. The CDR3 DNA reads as TGCAGCGTTGGCAGCGGGGGACTAGCGAATACAGATACGCAGTATTTT.

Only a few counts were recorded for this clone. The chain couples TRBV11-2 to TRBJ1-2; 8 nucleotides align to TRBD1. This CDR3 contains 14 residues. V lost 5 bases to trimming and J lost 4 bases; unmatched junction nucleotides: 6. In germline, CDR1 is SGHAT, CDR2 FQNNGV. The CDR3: CASSEGQGFYGYTF. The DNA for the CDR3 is TGTGCCAGCAGCGAAGGACAGGGCTTCTATGGCTACACCTTC. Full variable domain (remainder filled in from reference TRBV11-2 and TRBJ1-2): EAGVAQSPRYKIIEKRQSVAFWCNPISGHATLYWYQQILGQGPKLLIQFQNNGVVDDSQLPKDRFSAERLKGVDSTLKIQPAKLEDSAVYLCASSEGQGFYGYTFGSGTRLTVV.

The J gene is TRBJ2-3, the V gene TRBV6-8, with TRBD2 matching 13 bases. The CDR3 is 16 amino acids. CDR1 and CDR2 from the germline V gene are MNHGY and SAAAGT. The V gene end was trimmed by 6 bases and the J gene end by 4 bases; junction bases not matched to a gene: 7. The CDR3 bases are TGTGCCAGCAGGGCTCCGGGACTAGCGGGGTCAGATACGCAGTATTTT. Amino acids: CASRAPGLAGSDTQYF.

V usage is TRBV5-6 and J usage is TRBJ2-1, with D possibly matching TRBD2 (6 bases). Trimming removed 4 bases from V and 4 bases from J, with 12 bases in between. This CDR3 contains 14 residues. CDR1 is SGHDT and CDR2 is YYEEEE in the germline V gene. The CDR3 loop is CASSRPGAYNEQFF. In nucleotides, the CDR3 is TGTGCCAGCAGCCGCCCGGGAGCATACAATGAGCAGTTCTTC.

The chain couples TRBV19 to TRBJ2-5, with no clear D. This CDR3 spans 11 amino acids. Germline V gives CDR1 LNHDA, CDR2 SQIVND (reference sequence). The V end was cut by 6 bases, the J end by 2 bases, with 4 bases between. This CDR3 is CASSTQETQYF. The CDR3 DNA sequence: TGTGCCAGTAGCACTCAAGAGACCCAGTACTTC. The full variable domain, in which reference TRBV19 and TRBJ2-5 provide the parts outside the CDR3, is DGGITQSPKYLFRKEGQNVTLSCEQNLNHDAMYWYRQDPGQGLRLIYYSQIVNDFQKGDIAEGYSVSREKKESFPLTVTSAQKNPTAFYLCASSTQETQYFGPGTRLLVL.

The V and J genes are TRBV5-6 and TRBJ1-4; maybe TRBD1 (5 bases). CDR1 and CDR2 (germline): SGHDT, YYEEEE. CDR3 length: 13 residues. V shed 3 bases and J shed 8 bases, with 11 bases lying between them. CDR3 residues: CASSSSRAEKLFF. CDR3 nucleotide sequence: TGTGCCAGCAGCTCAAGCAGGGCGGAAAAACTGTTTTTT.

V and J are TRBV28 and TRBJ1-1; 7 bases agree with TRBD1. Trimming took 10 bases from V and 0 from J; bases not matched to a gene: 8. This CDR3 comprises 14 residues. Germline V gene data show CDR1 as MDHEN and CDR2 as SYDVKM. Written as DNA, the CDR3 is TGTGCCACGGGAACAGGGGCCCTGAACACTGAAGCTTTCTTT. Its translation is CATGTGALNTEAFF. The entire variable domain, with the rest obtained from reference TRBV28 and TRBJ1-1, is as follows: DVKVTQSSRYLVKRTGEKVFLECVQDMDHENMFWYRQDPGLGLRLIYFSYDVKMKEKGDIPEGYSVSREKKERFSLILESASTNQTSMYLCATGTGALNTEAFFGQGTRLTVV.

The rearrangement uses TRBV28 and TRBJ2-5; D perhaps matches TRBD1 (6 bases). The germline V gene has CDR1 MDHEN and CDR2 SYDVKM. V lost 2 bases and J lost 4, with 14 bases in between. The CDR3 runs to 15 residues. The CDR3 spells CASSLGGTGGETQYF. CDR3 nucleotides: TGTGCCAGCAGTTTAGGGGGCACAGGAGGAGAGACCCAGTACTTC.

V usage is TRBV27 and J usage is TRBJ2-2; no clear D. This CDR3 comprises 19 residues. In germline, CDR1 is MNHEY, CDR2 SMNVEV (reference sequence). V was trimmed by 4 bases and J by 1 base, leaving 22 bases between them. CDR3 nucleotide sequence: TGTGCCAGCAGTTCCTCCCTTTTGGCGCCGAGACAGAACACCGGGGAGCTGTTTTTT. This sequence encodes CASSSSLLAPRQNTGELFF.

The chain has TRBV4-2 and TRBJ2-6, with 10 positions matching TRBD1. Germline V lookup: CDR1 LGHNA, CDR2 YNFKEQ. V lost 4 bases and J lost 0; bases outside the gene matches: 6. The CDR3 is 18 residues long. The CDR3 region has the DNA TGTGCCAGCAGCCCGGAGAGGGACAGGGGCTCTGGGGCCAACGTCCTGACTTTC. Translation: CASSPERDRGSGANVLTF.

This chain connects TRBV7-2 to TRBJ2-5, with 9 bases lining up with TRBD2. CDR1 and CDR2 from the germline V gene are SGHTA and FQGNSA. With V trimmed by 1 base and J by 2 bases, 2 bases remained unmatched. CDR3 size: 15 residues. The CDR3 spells CASSLGGRGQETQYF. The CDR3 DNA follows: TGTGCCAGCAGCTTAGGCGGGAGGGGACAAGAGACCCAGTACTTC.

Written as DNA, the CDR3 is TGTGCCAGTAGTCCGAACCCCCAGTTCGAGCAGTACTTC. Protein: CASSPNPQFEQYF. The chain couples TRBV19 to TRBJ2-7; the D is unclear. V lost 5 bases to trimming and J lost 6 bases, with 14 bases between them. The germline V gene encodes CDR1 LNHDA and CDR2 SQIVND (reference sequence). The CDR3 has 13 amino acids.

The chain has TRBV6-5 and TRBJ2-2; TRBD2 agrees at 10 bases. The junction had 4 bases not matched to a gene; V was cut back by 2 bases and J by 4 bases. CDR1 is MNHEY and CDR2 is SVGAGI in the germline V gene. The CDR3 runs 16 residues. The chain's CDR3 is CASSYSGRAFTGELFF. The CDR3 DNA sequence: TGTGCCAGCAGTTACAGCGGGAGGGCGTTCACCGGGGAGCTGTTTTTT.

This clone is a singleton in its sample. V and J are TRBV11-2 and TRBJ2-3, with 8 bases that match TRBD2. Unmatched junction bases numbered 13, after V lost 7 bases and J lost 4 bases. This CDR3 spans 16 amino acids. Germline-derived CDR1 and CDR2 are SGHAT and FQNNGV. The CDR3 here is CASTPRLAREPDTQYF. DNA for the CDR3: TGTGCCAGCACCCCACGACTAGCGCGAGAACCAGATACGCAGTATTTT.

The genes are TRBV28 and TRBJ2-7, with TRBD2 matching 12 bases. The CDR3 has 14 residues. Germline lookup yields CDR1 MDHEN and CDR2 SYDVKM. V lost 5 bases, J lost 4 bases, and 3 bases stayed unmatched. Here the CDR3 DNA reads TGTGCCAGCAGTCTAGCGGGAGGGCCTTACGAGCAGTACTTC. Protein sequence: CASSLAGGPYEQYF.

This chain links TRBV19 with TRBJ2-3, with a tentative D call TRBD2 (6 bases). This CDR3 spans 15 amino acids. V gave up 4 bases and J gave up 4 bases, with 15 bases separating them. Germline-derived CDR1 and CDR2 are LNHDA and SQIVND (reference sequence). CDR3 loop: CASSTLGGEADTQYF. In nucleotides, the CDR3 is TGTGCCAGTAGTACCCTCGGGGGAGAGGCAGATACGCAGTATTTT.

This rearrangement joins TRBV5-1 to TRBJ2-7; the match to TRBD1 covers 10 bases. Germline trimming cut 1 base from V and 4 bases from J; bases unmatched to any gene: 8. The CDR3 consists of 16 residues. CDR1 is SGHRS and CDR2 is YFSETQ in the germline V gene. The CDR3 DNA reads TGCGCCAGCAGCTTGTCGGCGGGACAGGGGAAATACGAGCAGTACTTC. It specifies CASSLSAGQGKYEQYF.

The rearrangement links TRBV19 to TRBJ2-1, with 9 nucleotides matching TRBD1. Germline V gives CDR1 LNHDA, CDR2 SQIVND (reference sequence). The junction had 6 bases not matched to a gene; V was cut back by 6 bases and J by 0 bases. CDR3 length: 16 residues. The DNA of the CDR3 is TGTGCCAGTAGGACCCTGACAGGGGGCTCCTACAATGAGCAGTTCTTC. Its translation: CASRTLTGGSYNEQFF.

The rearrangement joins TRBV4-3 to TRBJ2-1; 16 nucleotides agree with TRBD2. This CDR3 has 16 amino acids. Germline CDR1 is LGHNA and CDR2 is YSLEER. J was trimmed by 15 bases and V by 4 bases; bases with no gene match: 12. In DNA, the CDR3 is TGCGCCAGCAGCCTACAGGCGGGACTAGCGGGAGGGCCTCCGTTCTTC. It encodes CASSLQAGLAGGPPFF.

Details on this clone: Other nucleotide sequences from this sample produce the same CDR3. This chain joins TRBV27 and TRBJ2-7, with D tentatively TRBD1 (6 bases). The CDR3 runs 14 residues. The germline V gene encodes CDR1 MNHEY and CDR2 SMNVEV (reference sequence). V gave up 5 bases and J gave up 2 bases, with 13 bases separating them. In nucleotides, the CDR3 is TGTGCCAGCAGTCCTTCCACAGGGCCCTACGAGCAGTACTTC. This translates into CASSPSTGPYEQYF.

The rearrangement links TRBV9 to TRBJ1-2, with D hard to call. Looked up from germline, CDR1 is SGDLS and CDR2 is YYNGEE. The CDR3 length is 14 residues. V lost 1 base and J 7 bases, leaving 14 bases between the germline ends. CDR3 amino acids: CASSVPPETGGYTF. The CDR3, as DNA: TGTGCCAGCAGCGTACCCCCCGAGACTGGTGGCTACACCTTC.

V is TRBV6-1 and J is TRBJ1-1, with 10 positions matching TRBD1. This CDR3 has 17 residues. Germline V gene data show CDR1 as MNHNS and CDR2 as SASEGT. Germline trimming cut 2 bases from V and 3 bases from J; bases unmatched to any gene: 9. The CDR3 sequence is CASSEPAGGTGDTEAFF. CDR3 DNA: TGTGCCAGCAGTGAACCCGCGGGAGGGACAGGGGACACTGAAGCTTTCTTT.

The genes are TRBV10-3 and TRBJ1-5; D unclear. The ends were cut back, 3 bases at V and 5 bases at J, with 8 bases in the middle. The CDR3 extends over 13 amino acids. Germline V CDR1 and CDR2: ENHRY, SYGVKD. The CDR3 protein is CAISESEDQPQHF. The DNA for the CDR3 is TGTGCCATCAGTGAAAGCGAGGATCAGCCCCAGCATTTT.

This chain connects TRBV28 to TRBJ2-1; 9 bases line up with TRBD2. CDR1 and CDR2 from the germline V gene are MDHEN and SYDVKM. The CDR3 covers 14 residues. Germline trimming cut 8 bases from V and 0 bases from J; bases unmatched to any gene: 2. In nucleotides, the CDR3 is TGTGCCAGCCGTAGCGGGAGCTCCTACAATGAGCAGTTCTTC. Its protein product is CASRSGSSYNEQFF.

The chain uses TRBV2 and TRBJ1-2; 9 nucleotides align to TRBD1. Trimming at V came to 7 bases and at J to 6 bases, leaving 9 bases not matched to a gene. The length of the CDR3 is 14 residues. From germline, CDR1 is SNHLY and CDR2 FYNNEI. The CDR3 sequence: CASNTGTGTHGYTF. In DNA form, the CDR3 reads TGTGCCAGCAACACCGGGACAGGGACTCATGGCTACACCTTC.

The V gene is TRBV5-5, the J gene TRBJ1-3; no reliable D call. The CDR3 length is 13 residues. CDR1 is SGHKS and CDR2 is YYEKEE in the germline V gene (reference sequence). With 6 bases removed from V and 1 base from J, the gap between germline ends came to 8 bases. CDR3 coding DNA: TGTGCCAGCAATCGCGGTTCTGGAAACACCATATATTTT. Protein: CASNRGSGNTIYF.

CDR3 amino acids: CATSRRQGHTQYF. In DNA form, the CDR3 reads TGTGCCACCAGCAGACGACAGGGCCATACGCAGTATTTT. This chain uses TRBV15 with TRBJ2-3, with TRBD1 identical over 7 bases. This CDR3 comprises 13 residues. CDR1 and CDR2 from the germline V gene are LNHNV and YYDKDF (reference sequence). After removal of 2 bases from V and 7 bases from J, the junction contained 3 bases not matched to a gene.

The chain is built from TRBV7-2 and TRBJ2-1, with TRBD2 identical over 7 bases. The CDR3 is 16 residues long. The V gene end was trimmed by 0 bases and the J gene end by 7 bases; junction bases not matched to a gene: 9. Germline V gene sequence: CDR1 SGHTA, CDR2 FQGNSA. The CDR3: CASSLAGGSTRNEQFF. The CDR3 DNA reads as TGTGCCAGCAGCTTAGCAGGCGGGAGCACGAGAAATGAGCAGTTCTTC.

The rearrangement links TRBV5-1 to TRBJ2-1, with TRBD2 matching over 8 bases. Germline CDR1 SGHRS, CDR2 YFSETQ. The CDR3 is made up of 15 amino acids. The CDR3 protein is CAGQEGTSSYNEQFF. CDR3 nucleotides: TGCGCAGGACAAGAAGGGACTAGCTCCTACAATGAGCAGTTCTTC. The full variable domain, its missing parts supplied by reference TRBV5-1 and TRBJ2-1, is KAGVTQTPRYLIKTRGQQVTLSCSPISGHRSVSWYQQTPGQGLQFLFEYFSETQRNKGNFPGRFSGRQFSNSRSEMNVSTLELGDSALYLCAGQEGTSSYNEQFFGPGTRLTVL.